Listed below are T cell receptor beta chains from one sample, sequenced in a study of cytomegalovirus exposure and HLA in healthy donors. Method: immunoSEQ multiplex PCR; TCRdb's copy keeps in-frame clones and lacks some. The profile covers about 150,000 clones, with around four fifths appearing a single time and 1.5% taken by the ten largest. The sequencing sample was made of PBMCs. The receptors stem from a woman in her late teens or twenties in good health and CMV-seronegative. Each CDR3 is given with its conserved first and last residue. A D gene is named only where the DNA matches it firmly.

cdr3_nt cdr3_aa j_call v_call d_call cdr3_length
TGTGCCAGCAGCCCACAAGGACAGGGTAAGGCTGAAGCTTTCTTT CASSPQGQGKAEAFF TRBJ1-1 TRBV11-2 TRBD1 15
TGTGCCAGCACTGTAACAGAGACCTATGGCTACACCTTC CASTVTETYGYTF TRBJ1-2 TRBV6-1 - 13
TGTGCCAGCAGTGACCAAGGAGGGGACCATCAGCCCCAGCATTTT CASSDQGGDHQPQHF TRBJ1-5 TRBV2 - 15
TGTGCCAGCAGCTTGGCCAGACAGACTTACAATGAGCAGTTCTTC CASSLARQTYNEQFF TRBJ2-1 TRBV5-4 - 15
TGTGCCAGCGGGGCCCAACGCACAGATACGCAGTATTTT CASGAQRTDTQYF TRBJ2-3 TRBV7-3 - 13
TGTGCCAGCAGTGCAGGGAACACCGGGGAGCTGTTTTTT CASSAGNTGELFF TRBJ2-2 TRBV6-4 - 13
TGTGCCAGTAGTATAAGGGGAGGGGACACTGAAGCTTTCTTT CASSIRGGDTEAFF TRBJ1-1 TRBV19 - 14
TGTGCCAGCAGCTCCGGACTCGCTCCCTACGAGCAGTACTTC CASSSGLAPYEQYF TRBJ2-7 TRBV11-2 - 14
TGTGCCAGCAGCTTAGGGTCAGGGGGTGGCTACGAGCAGTACTTC CASSLGSGGGYEQYF TRBJ2-7 TRBV7-9 TRBD1 15
TGTGCCAGCAGCTTAGCAGGACAGCCACAAGAGACCCAGTACTTC CASSLAGQPQETQYF TRBJ2-5 TRBV7-9 - 15
TGCGCCAGCAGCCGTGACGGACTTGGGGCCAACGTCCTGACTTTC CASSRDGLGANVLTF TRBJ2-6 TRBV5-1 - 15
TGTGCCAGCATTGGGTGGGAGGGCATGAACACTGAAGCTTTCTTT CASIGWEGMNTEAFF TRBJ1-1 TRBV5-6 - 15
TGTGCCTGGAACGAGTTCTTCTACGAGCAGTACTTC CAWNEFFYEQYF TRBJ2-7 TRBV30 - 12
TGTGCCATCAGTGAGTCAGCCAGGCAAGCTTTCTTT CAISESARQAFF TRBJ1-1 TRBV10-3 - 12